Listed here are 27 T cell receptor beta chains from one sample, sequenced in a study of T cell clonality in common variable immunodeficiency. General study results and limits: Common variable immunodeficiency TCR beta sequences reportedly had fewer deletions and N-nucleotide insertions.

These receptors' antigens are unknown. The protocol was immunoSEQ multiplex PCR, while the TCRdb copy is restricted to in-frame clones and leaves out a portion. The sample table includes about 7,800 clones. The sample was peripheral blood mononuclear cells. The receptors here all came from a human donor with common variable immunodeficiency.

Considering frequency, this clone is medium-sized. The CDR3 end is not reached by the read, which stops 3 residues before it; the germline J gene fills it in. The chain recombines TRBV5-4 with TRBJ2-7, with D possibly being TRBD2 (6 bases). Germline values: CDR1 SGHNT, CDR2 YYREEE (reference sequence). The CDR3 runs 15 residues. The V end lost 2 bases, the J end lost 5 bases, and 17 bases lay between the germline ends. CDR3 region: CASSLYQGLGHEQYF. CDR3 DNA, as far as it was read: TGTGCCAGCAGCTTATATCAGGGACTGGGCCACGAG.

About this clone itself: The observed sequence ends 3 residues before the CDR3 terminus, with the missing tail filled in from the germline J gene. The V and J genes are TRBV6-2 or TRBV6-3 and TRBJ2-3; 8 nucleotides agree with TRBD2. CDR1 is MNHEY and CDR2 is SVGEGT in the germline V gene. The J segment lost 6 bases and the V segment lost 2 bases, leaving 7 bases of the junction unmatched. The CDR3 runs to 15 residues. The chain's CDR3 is CASSYTGLGVDTQYF. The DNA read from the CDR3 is TGTGCCAGCAGTTACACGGGACTAGGCGTGGATACG.

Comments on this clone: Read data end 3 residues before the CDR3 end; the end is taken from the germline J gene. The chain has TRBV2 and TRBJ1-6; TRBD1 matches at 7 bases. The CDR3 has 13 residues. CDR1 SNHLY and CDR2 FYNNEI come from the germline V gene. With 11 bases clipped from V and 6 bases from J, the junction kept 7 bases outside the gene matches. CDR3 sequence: CALQGGGNSPLHF. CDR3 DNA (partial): TGTGCCCTCCAGGGGGGAGGTAATTCACCC.

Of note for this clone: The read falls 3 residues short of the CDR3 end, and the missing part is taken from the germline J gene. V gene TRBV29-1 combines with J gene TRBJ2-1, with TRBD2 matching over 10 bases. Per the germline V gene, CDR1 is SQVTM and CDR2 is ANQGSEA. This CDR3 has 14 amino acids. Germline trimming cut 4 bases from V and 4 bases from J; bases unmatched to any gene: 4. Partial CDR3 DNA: TGCAGCGTTGCAACTAGCGGGGCATACAATGAG. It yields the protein CSVATSGAYNE. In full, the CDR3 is CSVATSGAYNEQFF.

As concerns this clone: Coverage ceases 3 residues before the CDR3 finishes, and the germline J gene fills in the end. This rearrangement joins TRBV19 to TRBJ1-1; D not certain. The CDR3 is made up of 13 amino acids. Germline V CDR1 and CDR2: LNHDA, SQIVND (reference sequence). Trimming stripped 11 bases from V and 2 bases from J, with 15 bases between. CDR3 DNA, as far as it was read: TGTGCCTCTACGTGGTCTCAAAACACTGAA. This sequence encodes CASTWSQNTE. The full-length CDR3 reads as CASTWSQNTEAFF. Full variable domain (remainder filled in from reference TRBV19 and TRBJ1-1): DGGITQSPKYLFRKEGQNVTLSCEQNLNHDAMYWYRQDPGQGLRLIYYSQIVNDFQKGDIAEGYSVSREKKESFPLTVTSAQKNPTAFYLCASTWSQNTEAFFGQGTRLTVV.

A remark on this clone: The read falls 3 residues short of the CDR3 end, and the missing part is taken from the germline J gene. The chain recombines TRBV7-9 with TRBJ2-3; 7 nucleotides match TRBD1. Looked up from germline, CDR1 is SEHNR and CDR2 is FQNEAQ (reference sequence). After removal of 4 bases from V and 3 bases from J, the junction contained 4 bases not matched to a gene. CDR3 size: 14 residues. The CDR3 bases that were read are TGTGCCAGCAGCTCGGGACAGCAAACAGATACG. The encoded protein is CASSSGQQTDT. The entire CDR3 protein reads CASSSGQQTDTQYF.

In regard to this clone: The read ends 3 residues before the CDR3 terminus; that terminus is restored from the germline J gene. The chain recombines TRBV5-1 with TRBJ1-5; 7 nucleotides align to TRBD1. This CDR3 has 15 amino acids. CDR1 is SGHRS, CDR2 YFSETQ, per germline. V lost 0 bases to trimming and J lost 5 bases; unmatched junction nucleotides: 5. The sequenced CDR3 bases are TGCGCCAGCAGCTTGGAAGGACAGGAACATCAGCCC. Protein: CASSLEGQEHQP. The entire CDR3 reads CASSLEGQEHQPQHF.

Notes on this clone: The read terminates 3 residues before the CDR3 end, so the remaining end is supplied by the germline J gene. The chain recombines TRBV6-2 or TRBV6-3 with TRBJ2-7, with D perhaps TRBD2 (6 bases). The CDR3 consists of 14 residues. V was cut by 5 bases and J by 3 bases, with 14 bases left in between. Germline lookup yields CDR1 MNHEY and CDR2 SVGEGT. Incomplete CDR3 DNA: TGTGCCAGCAGTCTTCGGGGGTGGGGCTACGAG. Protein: CASSLRGWGYE. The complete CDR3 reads CASSLRGWGYEQYF.

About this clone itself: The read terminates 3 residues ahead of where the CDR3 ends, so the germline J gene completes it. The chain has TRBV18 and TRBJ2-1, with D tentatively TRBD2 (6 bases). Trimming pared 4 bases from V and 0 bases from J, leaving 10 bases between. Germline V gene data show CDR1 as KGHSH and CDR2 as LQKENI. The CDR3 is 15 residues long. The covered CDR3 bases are TGTGCCAGCTCACTGCAGGGAGGCTCCTACAATGAG. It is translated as CASSLQGGSYNE. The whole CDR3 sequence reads CASSLQGGSYNEQFF.

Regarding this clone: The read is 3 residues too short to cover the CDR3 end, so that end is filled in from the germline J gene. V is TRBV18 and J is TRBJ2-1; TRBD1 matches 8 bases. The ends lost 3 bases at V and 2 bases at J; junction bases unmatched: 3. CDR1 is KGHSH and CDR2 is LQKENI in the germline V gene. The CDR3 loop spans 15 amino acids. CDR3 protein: CASSPQQGAYNEQFF. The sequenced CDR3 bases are TGTGCCAGCTCACCTCAACAGGGGGCCTACAATGAG.

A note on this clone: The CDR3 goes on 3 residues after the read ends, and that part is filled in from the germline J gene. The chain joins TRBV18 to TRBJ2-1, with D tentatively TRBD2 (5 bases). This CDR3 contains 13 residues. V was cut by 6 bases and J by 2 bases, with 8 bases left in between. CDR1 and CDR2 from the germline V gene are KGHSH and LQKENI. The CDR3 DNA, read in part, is TGTGCCAGCTCTTCCGGGGCCTACAATGAG. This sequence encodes CASSSGAYNE. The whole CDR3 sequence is CASSSGAYNEQFF.

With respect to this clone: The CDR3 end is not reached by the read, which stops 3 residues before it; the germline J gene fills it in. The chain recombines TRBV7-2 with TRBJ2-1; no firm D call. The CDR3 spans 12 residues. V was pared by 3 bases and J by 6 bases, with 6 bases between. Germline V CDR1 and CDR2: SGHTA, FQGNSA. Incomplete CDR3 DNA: TGTGCCAGCAGCTTGGTAGTCAATGAG. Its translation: CASSLVVNE. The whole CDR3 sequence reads CASSLVVNEQFF.

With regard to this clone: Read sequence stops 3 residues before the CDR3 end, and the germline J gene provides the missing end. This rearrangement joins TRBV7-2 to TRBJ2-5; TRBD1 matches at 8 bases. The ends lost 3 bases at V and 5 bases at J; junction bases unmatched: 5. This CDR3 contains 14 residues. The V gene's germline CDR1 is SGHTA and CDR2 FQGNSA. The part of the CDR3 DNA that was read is TGTGCCAGCAGCTTCGGACAGGGCATGGAGACC. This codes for CASSFGQGMET. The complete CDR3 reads CASSFGQGMETQYF.

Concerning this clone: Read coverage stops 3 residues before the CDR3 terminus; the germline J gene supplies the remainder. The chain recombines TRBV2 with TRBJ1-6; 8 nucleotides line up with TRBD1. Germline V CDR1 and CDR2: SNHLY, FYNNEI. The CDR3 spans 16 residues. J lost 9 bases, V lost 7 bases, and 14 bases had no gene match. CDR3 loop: CASTPNLGQAGSPLHF. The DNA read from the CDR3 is TGTGCCAGCACCCCGAATTTGGGACAGGCAGGTTCACCC.

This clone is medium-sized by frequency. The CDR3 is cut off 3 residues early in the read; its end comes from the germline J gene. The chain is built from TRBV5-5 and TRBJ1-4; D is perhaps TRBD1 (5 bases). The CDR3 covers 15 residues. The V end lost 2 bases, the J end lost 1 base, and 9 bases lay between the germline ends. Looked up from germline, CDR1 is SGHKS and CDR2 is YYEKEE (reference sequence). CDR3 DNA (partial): TGTGCCAGCAGCTTCAACCAGGGAACTAATGAAAAA. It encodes CASSFNQGTNEK. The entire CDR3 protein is CASSFNQGTNEKLFF.

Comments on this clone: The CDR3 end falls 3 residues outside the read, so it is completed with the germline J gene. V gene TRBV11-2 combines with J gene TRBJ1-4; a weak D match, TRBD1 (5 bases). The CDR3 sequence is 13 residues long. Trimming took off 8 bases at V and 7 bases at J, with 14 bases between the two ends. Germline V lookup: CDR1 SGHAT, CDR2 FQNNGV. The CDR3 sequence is CASEVGGSEKLFF. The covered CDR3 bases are TGTGCCAGCGAGGTGGGGGGTAGTGAAAAA.

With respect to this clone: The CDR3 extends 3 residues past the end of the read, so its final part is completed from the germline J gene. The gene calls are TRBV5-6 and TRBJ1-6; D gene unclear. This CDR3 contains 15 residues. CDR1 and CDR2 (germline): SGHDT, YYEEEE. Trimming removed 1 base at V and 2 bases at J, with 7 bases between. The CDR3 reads CASSLSPAYNSPLHF. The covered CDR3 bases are TGTGCCAGCAGCTTGAGTCCGGCCTATAATTCACCC.

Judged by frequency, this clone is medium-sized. The CDR3 is CASSRTARDEKLFF. The part of the CDR3 DNA that was read is TGTGCCAGTAGCAGGACAGCTAGGGATGAAAAA. The chain is built from TRBV19 and TRBJ1-4; possibly TRBD1 for D (6 bases). The DNA ends 3 residues before the CDR3 does, and the rest of the CDR3 is filled in from the germline J gene. CDR1 and CDR2 from the germline V gene are LNHDA and SQIVND (reference sequence). V lost 6 bases and J lost 6, with 14 bases in between. The CDR3 is 14 residues long. Full variable domain (remainder filled in from reference TRBV19 and TRBJ1-4): DGGITQSPKYLFRKEGQNVTLSCEQNLNHDAMYWYRQDPGQGLRLIYYSQIVNDFQKGDIAEGYSVSREKKESFPLTVTSAQKNPTAFYLCASSRTARDEKLFFGSGTQLSVL.

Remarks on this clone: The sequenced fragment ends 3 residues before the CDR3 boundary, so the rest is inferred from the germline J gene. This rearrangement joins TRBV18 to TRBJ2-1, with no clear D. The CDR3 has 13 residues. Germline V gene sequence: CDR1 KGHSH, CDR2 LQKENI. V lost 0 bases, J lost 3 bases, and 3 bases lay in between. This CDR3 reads CASSPPLYNEQFF. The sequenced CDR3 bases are TGTGCCAGCTCACCACCTCTCTACAATGAG.

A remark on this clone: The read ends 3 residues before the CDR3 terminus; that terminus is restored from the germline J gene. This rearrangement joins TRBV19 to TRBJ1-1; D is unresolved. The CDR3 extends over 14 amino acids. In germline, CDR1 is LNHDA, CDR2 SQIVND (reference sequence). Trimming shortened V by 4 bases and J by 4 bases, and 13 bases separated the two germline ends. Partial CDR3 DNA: TGTGCCAGTAGTAAGGGCCCGGCGGGCACTGAA. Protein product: CASSKGPAGTE. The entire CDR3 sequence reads CASSKGPAGTEAFF. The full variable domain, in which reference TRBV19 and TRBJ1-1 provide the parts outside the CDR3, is DGGITQSPKYLFRKEGQNVTLSCEQNLNHDAMYWYRQDPGQGLRLIYYSQIVNDFQKGDIAEGYSVSREKKESFPLTVTSAQKNPTAFYLCASSKGPAGTEAFFGQGTRLTVV.

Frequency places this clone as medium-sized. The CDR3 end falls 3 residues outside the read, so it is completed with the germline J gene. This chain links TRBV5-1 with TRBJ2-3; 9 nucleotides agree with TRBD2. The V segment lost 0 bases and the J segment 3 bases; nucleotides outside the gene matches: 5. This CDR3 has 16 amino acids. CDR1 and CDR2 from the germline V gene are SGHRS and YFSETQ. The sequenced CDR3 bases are TGCGCCAGCAGCTTGGATTTGGCGGGAGGGACAGATACG. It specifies CASSLDLAGGTDT. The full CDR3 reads CASSLDLAGGTDTQYF.

CDR3 region: CASRRGTSGFQETQYF. CDR3 DNA, as far as it was read: TGTGCCAGCAGGCGCGGGACTAGCGGGTTCCAAGAGACC. The chain links TRBV2 to TRBJ2-5, with 12 bases aligning to TRBD2. With the read ending 3 residues before the CDR3 end, the germline J gene is used to fill in that end. Per the germline V gene, CDR1 is SNHLY and CDR2 is FYNNEI. This CDR3 contains 16 residues. V trimming: 6 bases; J trimming: 1 base; junction bases outside the gene matches: 6.

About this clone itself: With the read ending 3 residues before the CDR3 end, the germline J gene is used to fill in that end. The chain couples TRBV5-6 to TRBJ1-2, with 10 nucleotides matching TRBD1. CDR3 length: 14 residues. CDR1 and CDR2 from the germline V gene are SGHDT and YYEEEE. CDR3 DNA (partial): TGTGCCAGCAGCACCCGGGACAGGGGACGAGGC. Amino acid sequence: CASSTRDRGRG. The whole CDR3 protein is CASSTRDRGRGYTF.

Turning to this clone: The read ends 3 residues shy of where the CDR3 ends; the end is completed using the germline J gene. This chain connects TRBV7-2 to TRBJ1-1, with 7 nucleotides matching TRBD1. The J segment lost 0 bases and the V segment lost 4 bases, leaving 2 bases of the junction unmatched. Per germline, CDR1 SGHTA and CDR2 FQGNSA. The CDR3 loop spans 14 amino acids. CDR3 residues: CASSWGQMNTEAFF. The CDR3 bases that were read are TGTGCCAGCAGCTGGGGACAGATGAACACTGAA.

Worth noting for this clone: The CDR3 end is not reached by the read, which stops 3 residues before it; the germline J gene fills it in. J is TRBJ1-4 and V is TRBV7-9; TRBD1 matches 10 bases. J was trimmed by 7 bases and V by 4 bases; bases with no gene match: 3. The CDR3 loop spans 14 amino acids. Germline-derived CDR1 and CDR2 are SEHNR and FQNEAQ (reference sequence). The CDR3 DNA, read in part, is TGTGCCAGCAGCTCCGGGACAGGGGTTGAAAAA. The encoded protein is CASSSGTGVEK. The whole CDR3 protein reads CASSSGTGVEKLFF.

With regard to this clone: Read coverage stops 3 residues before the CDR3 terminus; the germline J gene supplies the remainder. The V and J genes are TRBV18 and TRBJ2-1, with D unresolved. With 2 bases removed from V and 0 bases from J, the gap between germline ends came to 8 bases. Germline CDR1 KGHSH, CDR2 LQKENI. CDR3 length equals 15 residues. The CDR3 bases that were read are TGTGCCAGCTCACCAGAGACAAGCTCCTACAATGAG. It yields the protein CASSPETSSYNE. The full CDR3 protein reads CASSPETSSYNEQFF.

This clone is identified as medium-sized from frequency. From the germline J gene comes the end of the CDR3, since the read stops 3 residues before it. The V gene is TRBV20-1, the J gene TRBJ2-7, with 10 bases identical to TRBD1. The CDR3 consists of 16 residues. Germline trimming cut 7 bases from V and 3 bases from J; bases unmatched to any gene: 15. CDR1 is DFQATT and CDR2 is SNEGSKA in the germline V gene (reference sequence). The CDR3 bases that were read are TGCAGTGGCATAGCGCCCCCGGACAGGGGGATCTACGAG. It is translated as CSGIAPPDRGIYE. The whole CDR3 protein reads CSGIAPPDRGIYEQYF.